This entry concerns a single T cell receptor (beta chain). The antigen is unknown. This entry is derived from a study of TIL therapy for anti-PD-1-resistant metastatic lung cancer. Germline V CDR1 and CDR2: LNHNV, YYDKDF (reference sequence). The germline V and J ends were trimmed by 3 bases and 2 bases, with 15 bases remaining between them. The CDR3 contains 16 residues. Time point defined: pre-treatment sample, taken before nivolumab and TIL therapy. Overall study results and limits: The baseline peripheral repertoire was partially replaced by infused TIL clonotypes that later decayed.

Sequencing used immunoSEQ v3. The protocol was immunoSEQ multiplex PCR, while the TCRdb copy is restricted to in-frame clones and leaves out a portion. The sample lists some 57,000 clones, roughly 84% seen once, with 2.5% to 3% in the top ten. The source of this sequence is a person aged 30 to 80 with non-small cell lung cancer. The specimen comprised blood, sampled at baseline. The rearrangement uses TRBV15 and TRBJ2-3; tentative D call: TRBD1 (6 bases). Written as DNA, the CDR3 is TGTGCCACCAGCAGGTGGGACAACGGGTTCACAGATACGCAGTATTTT. Its protein is CATSRWDNGFTDTQYF.